The rows below give T cell receptor beta chains drawn from one sample of a study of PD-1 blockade in classical Hodgkin lymphoma. The data were produced by immunoSEQ multiplex PCR, yet TCRdb's version contains in-frame clones alone and is incomplete. The sample yields roughly 20,000 clones, 84% seen once. Sequencing was performed on peripheral blood mononuclear cells (PBMCs), taken at baseline. The receptors derive from a human donor with classical Hodgkin lymphoma. Each CDR3 is given with its conserved first and last residue. Fields, in order: V gene, clone size, J gene, D gene, CDR3 DNA, CDR3 protein. D genes are given only for firm matches. For some rows the clone size is stated as once, few or many, or as a class when expanded; others skip it.

V: TRBV28
size: .
J: TRBJ2-3
D: TRBD1
DNA: TGTGCCAGCAGAACAGGGGGATTAGCAGATACGCAGTATTTT
CDR3: CASRTGGLADTQYF

V: TRBV4-3
size: .
J: TRBJ1-2
D: TRBD1
DNA: TGCGCCAGCAGCCAAGTAAGACAGGGGGCACGCGATAACTATGGCTACACCTTC
CDR3: CASSQVRQGARDNYGYTF

V: TRBV6-5
size: .
J: TRBJ2-2
D: .
DNA: TGTGCCAGCAGGCTCCGACAGTTCACCGGGGAGCTGTTTTTT
CDR3: CASRLRQFTGELFF

V: TRBV7-8
size: .
J: TRBJ1-1
D: .
DNA: TGTGCCAGCAGCTTTGAGGGCTTTTTTTCGGAAGCTTTCTTT
CDR3: CASSFEGFFSEAFF

V: TRBV30
size: .
J: TRBJ1-3
D: .
DNA: TGTGCCTGGTTATCGGCCCAGGGAAGAACGGGTTACACCATATATTTT
CDR3: CAWLSAQGRTGYTIYF

V: TRBV6-1
size: .
J: TRBJ1-4
D: .
DNA: TGTGCCAGCAGGCGGCCATTCGCTAATGAAAAACTGTTTTTT
CDR3: CASRRPFANEKLFF

V: TRBV7-9
size: .
J: TRBJ2-7
D: .
DNA: TGTGCCAGCAGCTTAGAGGTGTCCGGAGCCCACGAGCAGTACTTC
CDR3: CASSLEVSGAHEQYF

V: TRBV7-8
size: .
J: TRBJ1-2
D: TRBD1
DNA: TGTGCCAGCAGCCCTACAGGGGGCCAAGGCTATGGCTACACCTTC
CDR3: CASSPTGGQGYGYTF

V: TRBV28
size: few
J: TRBJ2-6
D: .
DNA: TGTGCCAGCAGGTCAGGACACATGAGGGCCAACGTCCTGACTTTC
CDR3: CASRSGHMRANVLTF

V: TRBV18
size: .
J: TRBJ1-1
D: .
DNA: TGTGCCAGCTCAGTCGTGAACACTGAAGCTTTCTTT
CDR3: CASSVVNTEAFF

V: TRBV2
size: .
J: TRBJ1-2
D: .
DNA: TGTGCCAGCAGGAGAGACAGTCAAGGGTATGGCTACACCTTC
CDR3: CASRRDSQGYGYTF

V: TRBV9
size: .
J: TRBJ2-2
D: TRBD1
DNA: TGTGCCAGCAGCGTAGAGGGGGCCGGGAACACCGGGGAGCTGTTTTTT
CDR3: CASSVEGAGNTGELFF

V: TRBV4-3
size: large
J: TRBJ1-6
D: TRBD1
DNA: TGCGCCAGCAGCCATCGGACAGGGAGGCCCCTCCACTTT
CDR3: CASSHRTGRPLHF

V: TRBV4-3
size: .
J: TRBJ1-1
D: TRBD1
DNA: TGCGCCAGCAGCCACGACAGGGTAGCTGAAGCTTTCTTT
CDR3: CASSHDRVAEAFF

V: TRBV5-5
size: .
J: TRBJ1-3
D: .
DNA: TGTGCCAGCAGCTTGAGGTTCACCGCGTTCGGAAACACCATATATTTT
CDR3: CASSLRFTAFGNTIYF

V: TRBV2
size: .
J: TRBJ1-4
D: .
DNA: TGTGCCAGCATAGTATCCCCGAAAGGGGGTAAAGAAAAACTGTTTTTT
CDR3: CASIVSPKGGKEKLFF

V: TRBV7-9
size: .
J: TRBJ2-1
D: .
DNA: TGTGCCAGCAGCTTAGCGCCTAGGCAGTTCTTC
CDR3: CASSLAPRQFF

V: TRBV6-5
size: .
J: TRBJ1-1
D: .
DNA: TGTGCCACCGGGGGCAGGCTGAACACTGAAGCTTTCTTT
CDR3: CATGGRLNTEAFF

V: TRBV21-1
size: .
J: TRBJ2-7
D: .
DNA: TGTGCCAGCACCTTTCGGGATTTCTACGAGCAGTACTTC
CDR3: CASTFRDFYEQYF

V: TRBV12-5
size: .
J: TRBJ1-5
D: .
DNA: TGTGCTAGTGGTTTAGGACAGCCCCAGCATTTT
CDR3: CASGLGQPQHF

V: TRBV30
size: .
J: TRBJ1-4
D: .
DNA: TGTGCCTGGAGTGTACCCCGGTTTGAGTTGGGGGAAAAACTGTTTTTT
CDR3: CAWSVPRFELGEKLFF

V: TRBV28
size: few
J: TRBJ2-1
D: .
DNA: TGTGCCAGCAGTTTTTCCCAGGGGCTGGGTACCACCGTAGATGAGCAGTTCTTC
CDR3: CASSFSQGLGTTVDEQFF

V: TRBV7-2
size: .
J: TRBJ2-2
D: .
DNA: TGTGCCAGCAGCTTAGATCTCGGGGAGCTGTTTTTT
CDR3: CASSLDLGELFF

V: TRBV7-6
size: .
J: TRBJ1-5
D: TRBD1
DNA: TGTGCCAGCAGCTCGAATACAGGGGTAAATCAGCCCCAGCATTTT
CDR3: CASSSNTGVNQPQHF

V: TRBV5-1
size: .
J: TRBJ2-5
D: .
DNA: TGCGCCAGCAGGGGGGTAGAAGAGACCCAGTACTTC
CDR3: CASRGVEETQYF

V: TRBV9
size: .
J: TRBJ1-2
D: TRBD1
DNA: TGTGCCAGCAGCGTAGAGGGGACAGGGTATGGCTACACCTTC
CDR3: CASSVEGTGYGYTF

V: TRBV7-2
size: .
J: TRBJ2-7
D: TRBD2
DNA: TGTGCCAGCAGCTTTGGCGGGGGAGCTGTCTGGGAGCAGTACTTC
CDR3: CASSFGGGAVWEQYF

V: TRBV19
size: .
J: TRBJ2-2
D: .
DNA: TGTGCCAGTAACACAGGGCGAAACACCGGGGAGCTGTTTTTT
CDR3: CASNTGRNTGELFF

V: TRBV11-2
size: .
J: TRBJ2-3
D: TRBD2
DNA: TGTGCCAGCAGCCCCTCTAGCGGGGGGACAGATACGCAGTATTTT
CDR3: CASSPSSGGTDTQYF

V: TRBV18
size: .
J: TRBJ1-1
D: .
DNA: TGTGCCAGCTCACCGCGACTGGGGGGAGGGGAAGCTTTCTTT
CDR3: CASSPRLGGGEAFF

V: TRBV15
size: .
J: TRBJ2-7
D: TRBD1
DNA: TGTGCCACCAGCAGAGGGAAGGGGGCAGGCAGCGCAGGCTACGAGCAGTACTTC
CDR3: CATSRGKGAGSAGYEQYF

V: TRBV6-5
size: .
J: TRBJ1-1
D: TRBD1
DNA: TGTGCCAGCAGTCCCAGCCGACAGGGGAACACTGAAGCTTTCTTT
CDR3: CASSPSRQGNTEAFF

V: TRBV13
size: .
J: TRBJ2-2
D: TRBD1
DNA: TGTGCCAGCAGCCCCGGGACAGGGGAGACCGGGGAGCTGTTTTTT
CDR3: CASSPGTGETGELFF

V: TRBV5-1
size: .
J: TRBJ1-4
D: .
DNA: TGCGCCAGCAGCCCCGAGGTAGAAACTAATGAAAAACTGTTTTTT
CDR3: CASSPEVETNEKLFF

V: TRBV7-2
size: .
J: TRBJ2-7
D: .
DNA: TGTGCCAGCAGCTTATCGGGTTGGGCCCCCGACTACGAGCAGTACTTC
CDR3: CASSLSGWAPDYEQYF

V: TRBV19
size: few
J: TRBJ2-3
D: TRBD2
DNA: TGTGCCAGTAGTCCCGCCCGGACTAGCGGGGGGGGGTCAGATACGCAGTATTTT
CDR3: CASSPARTSGGGSDTQYF

V: TRBV11-1
size: .
J: TRBJ2-7
D: TRBD1
DNA: TGTGCCAGCAGCCCTAGGACAGGGAACTACGAGCAGTACTTC
CDR3: CASSPRTGNYEQYF

V: TRBV15
size: .
J: TRBJ2-3
D: .
DNA: TGTGCCTCTCGGGGGGCAGGGGTGACAGATACGCAGTATTTT
CDR3: CASRGAGVTDTQYF

V: TRBV4-3
size: few
J: TRBJ1-6
D: .
DNA: TGCGCCAGCAGCCAAGATCCCCGGAGCTCCTATAATTCACCCCTCCACTTT
CDR3: CASSQDPRSSYNSPLHF

V: TRBV7-2
size: .
J: TRBJ1-2
D: TRBD1
DNA: TGTGCCAGCAGCTCTTCCGGGACAGGGGGCGCGCTGGGCTACACCTTC
CDR3: CASSSSGTGGALGYTF

V: TRBV28
size: .
J: TRBJ1-2
D: .
DNA: TGTGCCAGCAGTTTCGGGTTTTCTAACTATGGCTACACCTTC
CDR3: CASSFGFSNYGYTF

V: TRBV2
size: .
J: TRBJ1-5
D: TRBD1
DNA: TGTGCCAGCAGTGGACAGGGGCGCAATCAGCCCCAGCATTTT
CDR3: CASSGQGRNQPQHF

V: TRBV6-5
size: medium-sized
J: TRBJ1-5
D: TRBD1
DNA: TGTGCCAGCAGTTACTCTGGGACAGTTAATCAGCCCCAGCATTTT
CDR3: CASSYSGTVNQPQHF

V: TRBV28
size: .
J: TRBJ2-2
D: TRBD1
DNA: TGTGCCAGCACCCCCGGGACAGTAAACACCGGGGAGCTGTTTTTT
CDR3: CASTPGTVNTGELFF

V: TRBV11-2
size: .
J: TRBJ1-1
D: .
DNA: TGTGCCAGCAGCTTAGCGAGGGTAAAGGACACTGAAGCTTTCTTT
CDR3: CASSLARVKDTEAFF

V: TRBV5-4
size: .
J: TRBJ1-2
D: .
DNA: TGTGCCAGCAGCTCGGGTTGGTCGGACACCTTC
CDR3: CASSSGWSDTF

V: TRBV27
size: few
J: TRBJ2-1
D: .
DNA: TGTGCCACCTGGAGACGGGGCCGAGAGCAGTTCTTC
CDR3: CATWRRGREQFF

V: TRBV4-1
size: .
J: TRBJ2-7
D: .
DNA: TGCGCCAGCAGCCAAGATACAACTGGCGGTTACGAGCAGTACTTC
CDR3: CASSQDTTGGYEQYF

V: TRBV12-5
size: .
J: TRBJ1-1
D: .
DNA: TGTGCTAGTGGTTTGGGGCCCGGGGGGCTTGGGACTGAAGCTTTCTTT
CDR3: CASGLGPGGLGTEAFF

V: TRBV29-1
size: once
J: TRBJ2-6
D: .
DNA: TGCAGCGCTGTAGATGGGGCCAACGTCCTGACTTTC
CDR3: CSAVDGANVLTF

V: TRBV28
size: .
J: TRBJ1-6
D: .
DNA: TGTGCCAGCAGTTTACAGGGGCTCTTTCAAGGCCTCCACTTT
CDR3: CASSLQGLFQGLHF

V: TRBV11-2
size: .
J: TRBJ1-6
D: .
DNA: TGTGCCAGCAGCTTTCACCCGGCCTATAATTCACCCCTCCACTTT
CDR3: CASSFHPAYNSPLHF

V: TRBV2
size: .
J: TRBJ1-1
D: .
DNA: TGTGCCAGCATCACGGACAGTACAATGAACACTGAAGCTTTCTTT
CDR3: CASITDSTMNTEAFF

V: TRBV6-5
size: .
J: TRBJ2-2
D: .
DNA: TGTGCCAGCAGTTACGGCACCGGGGAGCTGTTTTTT
CDR3: CASSYGTGELFF

V: TRBV27
size: .
J: TRBJ2-5
D: .
DNA: TGTGCCAGCAGTTCACCCACGGGTGGCGGAGAGACCCAGTACTTC
CDR3: CASSSPTGGGETQYF

V: TRBV7-9
size: .
J: TRBJ1-2
D: .
DNA: TGTGCGGGGTATGCTAACTATGGCTACACCTTC
CDR3: CAGYANYGYTF

V: TRBV18
size: .
J: TRBJ1-5
D: TRBD1
DNA: TGTGCCAGCTCACCACAGGGGGCCGGGGAGCCCCAGCATTTT
CDR3: CASSPQGAGEPQHF